This is a list of T cell receptor beta chains from one sample in a study of identical twins. TCRdb re-derived calls from the 5' RACE reads in MiXCR, one entry per CDR3 protein. The sample includes about 530,000 distinct CDR3 sequences, around 20% of them seen just once. The same sample was also used in a study of yellow fever vaccine responses in identical twins.

Material for sequencing was CD4+ T cells sorted from blood. The receptor set was obtained from a woman aged 18 to 35 in good health. The CDR3 runs from the conserved cysteine through the conserved F or W.

v_call	j_call	cdr3_aa
TRBV24-1	TRBJ2-1	CATSDYSAGIYNEQFF
TRBV6-1	TRBJ1-1	CASSNGALGGTEAFF
TRBV9	TRBJ2-1	CASSFRGTSGGDSYNEQFF
TRBV20-1	TRBJ2-7	CSARDRGITYEQYF
TRBV19	TRBJ2-2	CASSNREGTGELFF
TRBV12-3/TRBV12-4	TRBJ2-3	CASSLWRDYTDTQYF
TRBV29-1	TRBJ1-5	CSVEAGPNQPQHF
TRBV15	TRBJ1-2	CATSRDRGQGYGYTF
TRBV6-6	TRBJ2-3	CASQGRVSDTQYF
TRBV7-9	TRBJ2-1	CASSLVDGNEQFF
TRBV10-3	TRBJ1-5	CAISEYPEGHSNQPQHF
TRBV29-1	TRBJ2-3	CSVEGATDTQYF
TRBV6-6	TRBJ2-5	CASGRDSQETQYF
TRBV24-1	TRBJ1-3	CATSSGSRSGNTIYF
TRBV5-1	TRBJ1-1	CASSAGRMGTEAFF
TRBV7-9	TRBJ2-5	CASSRRDRSNQETQYF
TRBV6-5	TRBJ2-5	CASSYGGTAQETQYF
TRBV29-1	TRBJ1-1	CSVEGATEAFF
TRBV4-1	TRBJ1-2	CASSQEGQGNGYTF